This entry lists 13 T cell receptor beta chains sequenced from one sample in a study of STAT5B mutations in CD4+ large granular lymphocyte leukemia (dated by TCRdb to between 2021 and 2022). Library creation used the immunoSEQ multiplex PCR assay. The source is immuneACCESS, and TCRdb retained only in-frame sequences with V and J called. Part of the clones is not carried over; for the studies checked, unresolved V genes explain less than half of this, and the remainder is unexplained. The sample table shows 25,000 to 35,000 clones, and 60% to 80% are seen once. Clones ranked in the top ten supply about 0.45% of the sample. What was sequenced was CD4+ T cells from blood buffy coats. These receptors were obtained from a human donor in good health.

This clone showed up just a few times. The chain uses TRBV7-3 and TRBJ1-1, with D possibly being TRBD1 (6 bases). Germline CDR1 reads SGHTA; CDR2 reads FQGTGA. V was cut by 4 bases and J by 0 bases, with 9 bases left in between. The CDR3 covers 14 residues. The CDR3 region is CASSSRGLNTEAFF. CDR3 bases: TGTGCCAGCAGCTCCAGGGGACTGAACACTGAAGCTTTCTTT.

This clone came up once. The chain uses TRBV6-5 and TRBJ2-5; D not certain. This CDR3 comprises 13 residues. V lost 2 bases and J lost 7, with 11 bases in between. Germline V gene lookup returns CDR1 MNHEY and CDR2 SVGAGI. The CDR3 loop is CASSYPQTGTQYF. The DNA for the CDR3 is TGTGCCAGCAGTTACCCCCAGACGGGGACCCAGTACTTC.

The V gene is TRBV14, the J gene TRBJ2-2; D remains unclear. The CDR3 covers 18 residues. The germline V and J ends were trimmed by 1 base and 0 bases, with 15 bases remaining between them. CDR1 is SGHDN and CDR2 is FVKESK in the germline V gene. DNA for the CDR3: TGTGCCAGCAGCCAAGCTCTCGGGCGTAGAACGAACACCGGGGAGCTGTTTTTT. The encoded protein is CASSQALGRRTNTGELFF.

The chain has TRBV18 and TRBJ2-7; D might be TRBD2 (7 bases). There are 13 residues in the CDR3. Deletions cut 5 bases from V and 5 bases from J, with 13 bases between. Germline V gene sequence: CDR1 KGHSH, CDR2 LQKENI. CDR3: CASSEGGAHEQYF. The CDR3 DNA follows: TGTGCCAGCTCAGAGGGGGGGGCCCACGAGCAGTACTTC.

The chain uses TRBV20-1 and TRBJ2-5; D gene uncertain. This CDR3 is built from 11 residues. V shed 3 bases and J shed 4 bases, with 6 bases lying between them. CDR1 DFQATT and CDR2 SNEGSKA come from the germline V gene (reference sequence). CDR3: CSASLLETQYF. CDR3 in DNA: TGCAGTGCTAGTCTCCTAGAGACCCAGTACTTC.

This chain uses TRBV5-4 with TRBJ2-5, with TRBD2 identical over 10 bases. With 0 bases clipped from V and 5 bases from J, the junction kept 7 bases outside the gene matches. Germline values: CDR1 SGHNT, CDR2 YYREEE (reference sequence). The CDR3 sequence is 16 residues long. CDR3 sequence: CASSLGASGGLETQYF. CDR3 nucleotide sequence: TGTGCCAGCAGCTTGGGTGCTAGCGGGGGTTTGGAGACCCAGTACTTC.

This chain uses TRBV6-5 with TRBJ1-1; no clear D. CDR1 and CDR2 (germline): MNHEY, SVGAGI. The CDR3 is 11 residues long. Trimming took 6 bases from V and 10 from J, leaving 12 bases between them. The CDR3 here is CASSQGPGAFF. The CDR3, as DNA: TGTGCCAGCAGCCAAGGGCCAGGAGCTTTCTTT.

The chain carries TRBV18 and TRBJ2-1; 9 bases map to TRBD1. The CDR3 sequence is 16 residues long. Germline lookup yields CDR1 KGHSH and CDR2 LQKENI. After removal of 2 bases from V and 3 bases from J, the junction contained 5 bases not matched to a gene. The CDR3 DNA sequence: TGTGCCAGCTCACCAAGGCAGGGACAGGGCTACAATGAGCAGTTCTTC. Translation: CASSPRQGQGYNEQFF.

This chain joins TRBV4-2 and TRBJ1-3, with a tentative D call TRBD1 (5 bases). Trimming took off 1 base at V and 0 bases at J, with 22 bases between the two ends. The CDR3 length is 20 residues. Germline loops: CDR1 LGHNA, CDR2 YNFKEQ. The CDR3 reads CASSQAGALRGVSSGNTIYF. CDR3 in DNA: TGTGCCAGCAGCCAAGCCGGGGCTTTGCGTGGGGTGAGCTCTGGAAACACCATATATTTT.

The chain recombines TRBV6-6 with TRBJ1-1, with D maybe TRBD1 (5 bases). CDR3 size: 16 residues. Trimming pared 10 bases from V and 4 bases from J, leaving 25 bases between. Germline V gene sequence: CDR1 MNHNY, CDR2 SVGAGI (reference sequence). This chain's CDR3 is CATLRMQALGGTEAFF. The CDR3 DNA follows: TGTGCCACCCTGAGAATGCAGGCCCTTGGGGGCACTGAAGCTTTCTTT.

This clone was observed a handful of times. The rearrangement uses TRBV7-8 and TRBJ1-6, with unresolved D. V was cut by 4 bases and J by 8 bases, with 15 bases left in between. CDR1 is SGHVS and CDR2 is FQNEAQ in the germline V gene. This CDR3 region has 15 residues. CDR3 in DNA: TGTGCCAGCAGCTATGGGCGCACAGCGGATTCACCCCTCCACTTT. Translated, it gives CASSYGRTADSPLHF.

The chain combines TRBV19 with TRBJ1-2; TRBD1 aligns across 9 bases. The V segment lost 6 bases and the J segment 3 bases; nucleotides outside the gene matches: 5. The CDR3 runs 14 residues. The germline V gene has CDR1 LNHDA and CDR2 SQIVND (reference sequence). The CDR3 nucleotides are TGTGCCAGTAGAACAGGGGGCCTGGACTATGGCTACACCTTC. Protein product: CASRTGGLDYGYTF.

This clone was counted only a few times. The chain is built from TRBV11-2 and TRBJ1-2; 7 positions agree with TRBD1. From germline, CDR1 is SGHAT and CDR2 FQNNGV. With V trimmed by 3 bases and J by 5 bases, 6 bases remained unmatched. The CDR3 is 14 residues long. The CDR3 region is CASSLVGGPYGYTF. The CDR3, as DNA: TGTGCCAGCAGCTTGGTAGGGGGCCCATATGGCTACACCTTC. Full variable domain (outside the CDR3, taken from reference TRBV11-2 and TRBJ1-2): EAGVAQSPRYKIIEKRQSVAFWCNPISGHATLYWYQQILGQGPKLLIQFQNNGVVDDSQLPKDRFSAERLKGVDSTLKIQPAKLEDSAVYLCASSLVGGPYGYTFGSGTRLTVV.